This T cell receptor beta chain is from a study of early T cells in non-severe SARS-CoV-2 infection. Findings and limits, study-wide: Private and CD4 specificities were missed by VDJdb matching, skewed to anti-spike CD8.

Unique molecular identifiers tagged individual cDNA molecules. TCRdb reprocessed the 5' RACE reads via MiXCR and lists one record per CDR3 protein. Of some 30,000 distinct CDR3 sequences in the sample, 3.5% to 5% were seen once. This clonotype was seen repeatedly, ten times or more. Antigen specificity is unknown. The CDR3 loop spans 15 amino acids. Trimming stripped 7 bases from V and 0 bases from J, with 16 bases between. This chain uses TRBV12-3 or TRBV12-4 with TRBJ2-7; D perhaps matches TRBD1 (5 bases). Sequencing was done on a sample of whole blood. The source is an adult who was a healthcare worker with PCR-confirmed SARS-CoV-2 infection or an uninfected control (not recorded which). The CDR3 region has the DNA TGTGCCAGCACCTCAGGGCCCCTATTCTCCTACGAGCAGTACTTC. Translation gives CASTSGPLFSYEQYF.